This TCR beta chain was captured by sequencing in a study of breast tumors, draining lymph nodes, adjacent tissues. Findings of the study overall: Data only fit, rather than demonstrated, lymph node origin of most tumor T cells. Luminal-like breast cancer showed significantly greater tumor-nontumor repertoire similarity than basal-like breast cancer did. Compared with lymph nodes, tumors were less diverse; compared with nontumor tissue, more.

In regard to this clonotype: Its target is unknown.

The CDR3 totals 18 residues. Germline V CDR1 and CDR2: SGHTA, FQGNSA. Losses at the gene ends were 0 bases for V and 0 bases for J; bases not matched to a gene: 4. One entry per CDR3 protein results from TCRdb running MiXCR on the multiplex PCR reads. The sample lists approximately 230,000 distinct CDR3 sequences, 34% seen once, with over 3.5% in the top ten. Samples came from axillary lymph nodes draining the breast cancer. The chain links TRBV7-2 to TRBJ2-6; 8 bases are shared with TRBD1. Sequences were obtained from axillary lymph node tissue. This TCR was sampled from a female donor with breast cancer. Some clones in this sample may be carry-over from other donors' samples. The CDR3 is CASSLARTGRSGANVLTF. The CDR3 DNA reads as TGTGCCAGCAGCTTAGCTAGGACAGGGCGCTCTGGGGCCAACGTCCTGACTTTC.